This TCR beta chain was retrieved from a study of monozygotic twins with inflammatory bowel disease. Whole-study findings and limits: Clonotypes shared with others were fewer in IBD patients than in healthy twins, especially with disease activity. Diversity of TCRbeta measured by inverse Simpson was lower in IBD patients than in healthy co-twins.

Germline CDR1 is SGHAT and CDR2 is FQNNGV. The CDR3 loop spans 13 amino acids. Making each TCR library took around 3,300 ng of total RNA. TCRdb re-called the 5' RACE reads and catalogs CDR3 proteins one per entry, DNA excluded. Its listing shows some 160,000 distinct CDR3 sequences. Points on this clonotype: Its specificity is not known.

The sequence derives from a human donor with ulcerative colitis or Crohn's disease, or a healthy co-twin of an affected twin (not recorded which). This rearrangement joins TRBV11-2 to TRBJ2-1; TCRdb lists TRBD1, though no DNA is available to test this call. Specimen: blood. CDR3 loop: CASSVQGWREQFF.